Listed here are 21 T cell receptor beta chains from one sample, sequenced in a study of T-cell memory formation after mild COVID-19. TCRdb redid the calling of the 5' RACE reads with MiXCR, one entry per CDR3 protein. The table lists about 250,000 distinct CDR3 sequences, about 17% of them singletons. Material for sequencing was PBMCs or a T cell subset sorted from them (not recorded which). Receptors were obtained from a man between 18 and 29 years old who had mild COVID-19 (a few samples of this study predate the infection). Cell type and time point are not known.

In DNA form, the CDR3 reads TGTGCCAGCAGCTCTAGTGGGGGGTTGGAAACGCAGTATTTT. Residues: CASSSSGGLETQYF. The chain links TRBV3-1 to TRBJ2-3; possibly TRBD2 for D (6 bases). Germline CDR1 reads LGHDT; CDR2 reads YNNKEL (reference sequence). V lost 5 bases, J lost 9 bases, and 18 bases lay in between. The CDR3 extends over 14 amino acids.

V gene TRBV5-4 combines with J gene TRBJ2-5; weak D call: TRBD2 (7 bases). From germline, CDR1 is SGHNT and CDR2 YYREEE (reference sequence). V was pared by 4 bases and J by 7 bases, with 17 bases between. The CDR3 length is 14 residues. The CDR3 loop reads CASSTSGGQGTQYF. The CDR3 DNA follows: TGTGCCAGCAGCACGTCGGGGGGCCAGGGGACCCAGTACTTC.

This rearrangement joins TRBV6-1 to TRBJ1-6; D is undetermined. Germline lookup yields CDR1 MNHNS and CDR2 SASEGT. The CDR3 length is 13 residues. Deletions cut 11 bases from V and 9 bases from J, with 17 bases between. CDR3 residues: CAGTSSASSPLHF. CDR3 DNA: TGTGCCGGCACAAGCAGCGCTAGTTCACCCCTCCACTTT.

The chain is built from TRBV7-2 and TRBJ2-1, with D possibly called TRBD1 or TRBD2 (6 bases each). V dropped 0 bases and J dropped 10 bases, with 13 bases sitting between them. The CDR3 covers 14 residues. Looked up from germline, CDR1 is SGHTA and CDR2 is FQGNSA. CDR3 sequence reads: CASSLAGGAVEQFF. CDR3 in DNA: TGTGCCAGCAGCTTAGCGGGGGGCGCTGTGGAGCAGTTCTTC.

This clonotype has a count of ten or more. The V gene is TRBV12-3 or TRBV12-4, the J gene TRBJ1-2; a possible D gene is TRBD1 (5 bases). CDR3 size: 13 residues. V gave up 3 bases and J gave up 3 bases, with 8 bases separating them. The CDR3 nucleotides read TGTGCCAGCAGTTTCGGCAGGGACTATGGCTACACCTTC. Amino acids: CASSFGRDYGYTF.

This clonotype was detected only a few times. The chain uses TRBV7-2 and TRBJ2-5; D perhaps matches TRBD2 (5 bases). Germline CDR1 SGHTA, CDR2 FQGNSA. This CDR3 region has 13 residues. V was shortened by 2 bases and J by 5 bases, with 9 bases between the two germline ends. The CDR3 is CASSLREIETQYF. DNA of the CDR3: TGTGCCAGCAGCTTAAGGGAGATTGAGACCCAGTACTTC. Based on the CDR3 plus reference TRBV7-2 and TRBJ2-5, the full variable domain is GAGVSQSPSNKVTEKGKDVELRCDPISGHTALYWYRQSLGQGLEFLIYFQGNSAPDKSGLPSDRFSAERTGGSVSTLTIQRTQQEDSAVYLCASSLREIETQYFGPGTRLLVL.

This clonotype was recorded at least ten times. The rearrangement uses TRBV12-3 or TRBV12-4 and TRBJ2-7, with no clear D. This CDR3 region has 13 residues. V was pared by 3 bases and J by 0 bases, with 6 bases between. The CDR3 loop reads CASSFGRSYEQYV. The DNA of the CDR3 is TGTGCCAGCAGTTTTGGCCGCTCCTACGAGCAGTACGTC.

This clonotype was found a few times. The rearrangement joins TRBV2 to TRBJ2-1; 8 bases agree with TRBD1. The germline V gene encodes CDR1 SNHLY and CDR2 FYNNEI. The CDR3 loop spans 20 amino acids. The ends lost 1 base at V and 0 bases at J; junction bases unmatched: 14. DNA for the CDR3: TGTGCCAGCAGTGAAGGTCCCGGGACAGGTTTCGGTCACTCCTACAATGAGCAGTTCTTC. Protein sequence: CASSEGPGTGFGHSYNEQFF.

The chain couples TRBV2 to TRBJ2-3; 10 bases line up with TRBD2. The CDR3 is 15 residues long. The V gene's germline CDR1 is SNHLY and CDR2 FYNNEI. V lost 4 bases to trimming and J lost 5 bases; unmatched junction nucleotides: 6. CDR3 sequence: CASSVELAGRDTQYF. The CDR3 DNA is TGTGCCAGCAGTGTCGAACTAGCGGGGAGAGATACGCAGTATTTT.

The chain has TRBV6-5 and TRBJ1-6; perhaps TRBD1 as D (6 bases). The CDR3 covers 16 residues. Germline-derived CDR1 and CDR2 are MNHEY and SVGAGI. Deletions cut 8 bases from V and 7 bases from J, with 21 bases between. The CDR3 DNA follows: TGTGCCAGCGCCCGACGCGGGGGCGCCGGGAATTCACCCCTCCACTTT. As protein: CASARRGGAGNSPLHF.

This sequence joins TRBV12-3 or TRBV12-4 and TRBJ2-5; 7 bases are a match to TRBD1. J gave up 3 bases and V 6 bases, and 10 bases lay outside the gene matches. The CDR3 contains 15 residues. Written as DNA, the CDR3 is TGTGCCAGCAGCCCCCCCTCCAGGGGGAAAGAGACCCAGTACTTC. Encoded protein: CASSPPSRGKETQYF.

The chain joins TRBV21-1 to TRBJ2-7; the D call of TRBD1 is as the table states it, not checked on the DNA. TRBV21-1 is a documented pseudogene. The CDR3 runs to 14 residues. This CDR3 is CATAGRSVSYEQYV. CDR3 DNA: TGTGCCACAGCAGGGCGGTCCGTGTCCTACGAGCAGTACGTC.

The count of this clonotype is one. V usage is TRBV29-1 and J usage is TRBJ2-7; 7 bases are shared with TRBD1. CDR1 and CDR2 from the germline V gene are SQVTM and ANQGSEA. V gave up 3 bases and J gave up 6 bases; unmatched junction bases: 8. CDR3 size: 13 residues. CDR3 nucleotide sequence: TGCAGCGTTGATATACAGGGGTTTGGCGAGCAGTACTTC. Translation gives CSVDIQGFGEQYF.

This chain links TRBV7-9 with TRBJ1-2, with D possibly TRBD1 on 6 matching bases. The germline V and J ends were trimmed by 2 bases and 3 bases, with 10 bases remaining between them. The CDR3 loop spans 14 amino acids. Germline assignment: CDR1 SEHNR and CDR2 FQNEAQ (reference sequence). The CDR3 DNA reads as TGTGCCAGCAGCTTATTCTCAGGGGACTATGGCTACACCTTC. It yields the protein CASSLFSGDYGYTF.

The sample holds many counts of this clonotype. V is TRBV7-2 and J is TRBJ2-3, with D perhaps matching TRBD1 or TRBD2 (5 bases each). V lost 5 bases to trimming and J lost 6 bases, with 15 bases between them. In germline, CDR1 is SGHTA, CDR2 FQGNSA. The CDR3 sequence is 14 residues long. The CDR3 DNA follows: TGTGCCAGCAGCGGTCAAACGGGGCCGGATACGCAGTATTTT. It yields the protein CASSGQTGPDTQYF.

In this sample, this clonotype turned up a few times. The rearrangement links TRBV7-2 to TRBJ1-1; D possibly corresponds to TRBD1 (6 bases). This CDR3 is built from 14 residues. In germline, CDR1 is SGHTA, CDR2 FQGNSA. With 3 bases removed from V and 4 bases from J, the gap between germline ends came to 12 bases. The CDR3 sequence: CASSFQGFGTEAFF. CDR3 sequence (DNA): TGTGCCAGCAGCTTTCAGGGGTTCGGCACTGAAGCTTTCTTT.

This sequence joins TRBV9 and TRBJ2-2; 9 bases line up with TRBD2. V dropped 1 base and J dropped 5; count of bases not matched to a gene: 3. From germline, CDR1 is SGDLS and CDR2 YYNGEE. This CDR3 contains 15 residues. DNA for the CDR3: TGTGCCAGCAGCGTACTAGCGGGGCTAACCGGGGAGCTGTTTTTT. As protein: CASSVLAGLTGELFF. Drawing the rest from reference TRBV9 and TRBJ2-2, the complete variable domain is DSGVTQTPKHLITATGQRVTLRCSPRSGDLSVYWYQQSLDQGLQFLIQYYNGEERAKGNILERFSAQQFPDLHSELNLSSLELGDSALYFCASSVLAGLTGELFFGEGSRLTVL.

This clonotype was recorded at least ten times. The chain couples TRBV20-1 to TRBJ1-2; D not certain. Trimming removed 0 bases from V and 6 bases from J, with 14 bases in between. The germline V gene has CDR1 DFQATT and CDR2 SNEGSKA (reference sequence). The CDR3 spans 14 residues. Here the CDR3 DNA reads TGCAGTGCTAGAGATCGGGCGAATAGCCATGGCTACACCTTC. This encodes CSARDRANSHGYTF.

V is TRBV20-1 and J is TRBJ2-3; possibly TRBD2 for D (6 bases). Germline V gene sequence: CDR1 DFQATT, CDR2 SNEGSKA (reference sequence). The CDR3 is made up of 12 amino acids. Trimming removed 3 bases at V and 4 bases at J, with 8 bases between. The CDR3 is CSARWEADTQYF. Here the CDR3 DNA reads TGCAGTGCTAGGTGGGAGGCAGATACGCAGTATTTT.

This chain joins TRBV7-9 and TRBJ2-1; D call uncertain. Trimming took off 10 bases at V and 7 bases at J, with 20 bases between the two ends. This CDR3 has 14 residues. Germline lookup yields CDR1 SEHNR and CDR2 FQNEAQ (reference sequence). DNA for the CDR3: TGTGCCACCTTCAGGCGGAAAGGTGGTAATGAGCAGTTCTTC. Its translation: CATFRRKGGNEQFF.

This clonotype appeared a few times. The V call is TRBV5-4, the J call TRBJ1-1, with 8 bases identical to TRBD1. The CDR3 length is 14 residues. Losses at the gene ends were 4 bases for V and 5 bases for J; bases not matched to a gene: 7. Germline-derived CDR1 and CDR2 are SGHNT and YYREEE (reference sequence). CDR3 nucleotides: TGTGCCAGCAGCCCCTGGACAGGGAAAACTGAAGCTTTCTTT. Its translation: CASSPWTGKTEAFF.